Given below is one TCR beta chain in context. The antigen is not known. No patient had autoimmune disease or received systemic immunosuppression. This record comes from a study of OX40 agonist ivuxolimab in advanced cancers. As for the study in general: Under the entry rules, prior anti-PD-1, anti-PD-L1 or anti-CTLA-4 therapy was allowed, and more than 35% had some.

The study, taken as a whole, reports: Several nonresponders also turned out to have low normalized T-cell clonal expansion. Averaged across samples, CD8+ T cells carried more expanded clones than CD4+ did.

Sequenced by immunoSEQ multiplex PCR; TCRdb stores in-frame clones only, minus some. In the table there are 100,000 or so clones, 70% to 85% of which are singletons. Trimming shortened V by 0 bases and J by 0 bases, and 10 bases separated the two germline ends. From germline, CDR1 is SGDLS and CDR2 YYNGEE. This CDR3 has 16 amino acids. Sequencing used CD4+ or CD8+ T cells sorted from blood, obtained in a trial of the OX40 agonist ivuxolimab. This receptor was taken from an adult with an advanced solid tumor such as melanoma, head and neck, liver or kidney cancer. The chain employs TRBV9 and TRBJ1-5, with D uncertain. DNA for the CDR3: TGTGCCAGCAGCGTAGGAGCGGGGAATAGCAATCAGCCCCAGCATTTT. The encoded protein is CASSVGAGNSNQPQHF.